This record covers a single T cell receptor (beta chain). Its antigen target is currently unknown. No base quality values were provided; no much bigger clone lies one nucleotide off. The CDR3 regions of human TCRbeta chains were analyzed by immunosequencing. Under the source paper's analysis protocol: TCRs in the repertoires were compared against a reference library of SARS-CoV-2-specific TCRs that had been generated with the MIRA antigen-specificity platform. Breadth meant the fraction of unique TCRs that were SARS-CoV-2-associated, whereas depth meant the fraction of total T cells that were SARS-CoV-2-associated. Using the MIRA data, every spike-specific TCR was mapped to the spike region that the TCR reacted to and assigned to either a CD4 or a CD8 class. Log10-transformed breadth and depth values were compared by one-way ANOVA with Sidak's multiple comparisons tests. The table comes from immuneACCESS by way of TCRdb, which keeps in-frame sequences with V and J called. Part of the clones is missing from these tables; in studies checked, under half for an unresolved V gene and the rest for unknown reasons. V, J and clone size are those of that table, while D and trimming were read from the DNA. For this sample the table gives under 150,000 clones, of which more than 75% were detected only once. The top ten constitute roughly 3.6% of the sample.

This record comes from a study of T cell responses to AZD1222 COVID-19 vaccine (dated by TCRdb to the early 2020s). As for the study more broadly: AZD1222 recipients given second doses at about 4 weeks or at about 12 weeks were pooled, since spike-specific TCR depth and breadth were not found to differ between the two schedules. TCR sequencing covered roughly 230 trial participants: about 210 given two doses of AZD1222 and around 26 given two doses of MenACWY control vaccine. Trial participants were enrolled into age subgroups of 18-55, 56-69 and 70-plus years, which contained roughly 150, 30 and 60 TCR-sequenced participants, respectively. Summary of the overall study and its limitations: A significant rise in spike-specific TCR breadth and depth was observed after two AZD1222 doses relative to day 0 and relative to MenACWY recipients. The 56-69-year group was small, and its depth increase did not reach significance, likely because of low power. Nearly half of unique spike-specific TCRs reportedly recognized epitopes outside regions mutated in the B.1.351 and B.1.1.7 variants. Conclusions about previously exposed vaccinees were limited because only six AZD1222 recipients were SARS-CoV-2 seropositive at baseline. Most participants were white British and females outnumbered males, and the authors suggested that clonal diversity may have been underestimated. The vaccine-associated CD4 TCRs covered the entire spike protein, and the dominant responses fell in regions 160-218 and 743-854. Because no day 14 peak-response samples were available, repertoires were characterized only after the peak T cell response.

Sample time point, as interpreted from the label and publication: baseline before first vaccination. Vaccinee samples were obtained from the UK trials COV001 and COV002, which included a single-blind randomized controlled phase 2/3 trial of AZD1222 (ChAdOx1 nCoV-19) in healthy adults. For TCRbeta chain sequencing, PBMC samples were collected from trial participants at day 0 and at day 28 after the second dose. V is clipped by 4 bases and J by 0 bases, and the sequence between their germline boundaries is 13 bases long. CDR1 SGDLS and CDR2 YYNGEE are derived from the germline V gene. From its cysteine to its phenylalanine, the CDR3 spans 15 amino acids. This entry keeps only the CDR3 DNA: 45 bases, framed from base 1.

The TCR originated in an adult in good health. The sequence joins TRBV9 to TRBJ1-1; the D gene lacks a confident call. The material sequenced was peripheral blood, taken on day 0 of AZD1222 vaccination. The DNA sequence follows: TGTGCCAGCAGCCCTACCGGTCCGATGAACACTGAAGCTTTCTTT. Translation gives CASSPTGPMNTEAFF.